The T cell receptor (beta chain) described here comes from a study of PD-L1 blockade in urothelial cancer. Study as a whole: Intravenous atezolizumab, 1,200 mg every 3 weeks, was begun by patients in about 2014. Bladder-origin urothelial cancer in males described about 85% of the roughly 29 patients.

This clone was observed a single time. Clones were read by immunoSEQ multiplex PCR, and TCRdb kept only the in-frame ones, dropping some. This table has more than 70,000 clones, 70% to 90% appearing once. The CDR3 spans 12 residues. The germline V gene encodes CDR1 MNHEY and CDR2 SVGAGI. V lost 5 bases, J lost 5 bases, and 9 bases lay in between. This receptor was taken from a man between 60 and 75 years old with urothelial cancer. This chain uses TRBV6-5 with TRBJ2-5; D may be TRBD1 (5 bases). The source material was PBMCs, sampled around atezolizumab (anti-PD-L1) treatment. CDR3 sequence (DNA): TGTGCCAGCAGTCGAGCAGGGGAGACCCAGTACTTC. Amino acid sequence: CASSRAGETQYF.